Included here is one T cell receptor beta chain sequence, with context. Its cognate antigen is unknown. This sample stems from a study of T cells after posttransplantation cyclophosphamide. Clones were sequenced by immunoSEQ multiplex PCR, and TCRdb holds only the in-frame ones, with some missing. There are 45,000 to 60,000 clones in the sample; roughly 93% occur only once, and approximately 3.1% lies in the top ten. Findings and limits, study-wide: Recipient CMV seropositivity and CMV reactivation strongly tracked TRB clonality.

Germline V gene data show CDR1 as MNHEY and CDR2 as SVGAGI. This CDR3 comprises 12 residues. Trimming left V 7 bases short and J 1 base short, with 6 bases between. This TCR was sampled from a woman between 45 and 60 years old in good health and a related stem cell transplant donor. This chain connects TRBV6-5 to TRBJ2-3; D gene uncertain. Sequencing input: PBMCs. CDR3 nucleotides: TGTGCCAGCACTACCGGCACAGATACGCAGTATTTT. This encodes CASTTGTDTQYF.